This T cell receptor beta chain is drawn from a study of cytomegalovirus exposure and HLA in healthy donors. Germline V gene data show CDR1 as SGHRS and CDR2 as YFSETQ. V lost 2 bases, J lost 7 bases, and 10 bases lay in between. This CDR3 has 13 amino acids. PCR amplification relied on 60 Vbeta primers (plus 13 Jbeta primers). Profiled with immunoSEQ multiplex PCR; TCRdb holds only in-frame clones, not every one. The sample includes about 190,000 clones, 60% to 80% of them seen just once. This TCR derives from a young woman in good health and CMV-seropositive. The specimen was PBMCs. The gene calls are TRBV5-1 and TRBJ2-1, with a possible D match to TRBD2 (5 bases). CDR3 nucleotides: TGCGCCAGCAGCTTTGTGGGAGTGAATGAGCAGTTCTTC. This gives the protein CASSFVGVNEQFF.